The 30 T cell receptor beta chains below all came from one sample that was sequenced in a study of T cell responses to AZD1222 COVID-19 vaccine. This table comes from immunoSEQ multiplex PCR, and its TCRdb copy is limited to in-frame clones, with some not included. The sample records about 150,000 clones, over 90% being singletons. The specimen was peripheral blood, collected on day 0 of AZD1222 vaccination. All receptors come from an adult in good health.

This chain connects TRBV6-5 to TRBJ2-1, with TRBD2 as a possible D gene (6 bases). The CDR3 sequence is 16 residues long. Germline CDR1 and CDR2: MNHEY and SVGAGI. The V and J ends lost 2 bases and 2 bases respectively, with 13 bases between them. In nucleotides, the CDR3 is TGTGCCAGCAGTTACGTGGGCCGGGAGCCCTACAATGAGCAGTTCTTC. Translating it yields CASSYVGREPYNEQFF.

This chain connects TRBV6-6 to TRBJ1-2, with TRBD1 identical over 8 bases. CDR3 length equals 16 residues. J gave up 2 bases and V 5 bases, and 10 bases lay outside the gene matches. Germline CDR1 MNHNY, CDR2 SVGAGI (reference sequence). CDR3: CASSPTGGTTNYGYTF. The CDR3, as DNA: TGTGCCAGCAGTCCTACAGGGGGTACTACAAACTATGGCTACACCTTC.

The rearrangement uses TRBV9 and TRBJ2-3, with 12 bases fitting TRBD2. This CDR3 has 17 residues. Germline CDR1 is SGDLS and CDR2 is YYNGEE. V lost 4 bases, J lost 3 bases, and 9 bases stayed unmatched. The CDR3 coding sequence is TGTGCCAGCAGCCCCCTAGCGGGAGGGCCGGGTACAGATACGCAGTATTTT. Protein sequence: CASSPLAGGPGTDTQYF.

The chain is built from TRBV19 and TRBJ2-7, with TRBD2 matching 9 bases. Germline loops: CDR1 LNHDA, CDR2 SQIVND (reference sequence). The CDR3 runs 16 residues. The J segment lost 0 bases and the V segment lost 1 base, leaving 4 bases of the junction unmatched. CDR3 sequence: CASSIVRLAASYEQYF. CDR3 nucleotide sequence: TGTGCCAGTAGTATAGTACGACTAGCGGCCTCCTACGAGCAGTACTTC. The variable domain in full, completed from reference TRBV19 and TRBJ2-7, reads DGGITQSPKYLFRKEGQNVTLSCEQNLNHDAMYWYRQDPGQGLRLIYYSQIVNDFQKGDIAEGYSVSREKKESFPLTVTSAQKNPTAFYLCASSIVRLAASYEQYFGPGTRLTVT.

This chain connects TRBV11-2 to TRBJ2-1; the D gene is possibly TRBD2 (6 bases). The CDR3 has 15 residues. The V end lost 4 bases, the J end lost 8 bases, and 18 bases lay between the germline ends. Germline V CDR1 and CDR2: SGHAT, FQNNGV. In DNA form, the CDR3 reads TGTGCCAGCAGCTACCGGGACTCTCCCCCAGATGAGCAGTTCTTC. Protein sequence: CASSYRDSPPDEQFF.

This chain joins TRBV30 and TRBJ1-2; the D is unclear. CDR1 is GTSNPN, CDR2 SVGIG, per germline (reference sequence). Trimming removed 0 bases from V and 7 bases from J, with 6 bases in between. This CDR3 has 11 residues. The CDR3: CAWSVWVGYTF. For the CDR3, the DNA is TGTGCCTGGAGTGTTTGGGTTGGCTACACCTTC.

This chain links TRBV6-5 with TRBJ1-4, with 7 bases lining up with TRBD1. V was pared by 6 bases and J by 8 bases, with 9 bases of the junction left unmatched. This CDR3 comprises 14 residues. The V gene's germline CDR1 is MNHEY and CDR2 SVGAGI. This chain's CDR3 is CASSNRGPEEKLFF. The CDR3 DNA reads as TGTGCCAGCAGCAACAGGGGCCCCGAAGAAAAACTGTTTTTT.

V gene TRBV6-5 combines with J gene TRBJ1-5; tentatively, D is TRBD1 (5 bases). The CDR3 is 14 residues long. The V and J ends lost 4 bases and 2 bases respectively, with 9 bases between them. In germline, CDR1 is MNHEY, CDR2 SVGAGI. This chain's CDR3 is CASSFREGNQPQHF. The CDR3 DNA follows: TGTGCCAGCAGTTTCAGGGAGGGCAATCAGCCCCAGCATTTT.

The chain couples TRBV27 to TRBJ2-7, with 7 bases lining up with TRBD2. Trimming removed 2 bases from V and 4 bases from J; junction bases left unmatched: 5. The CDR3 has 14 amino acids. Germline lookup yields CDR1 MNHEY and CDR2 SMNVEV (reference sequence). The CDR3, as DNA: TGTGCCAGCAGTTTAACGGGAGGTGAATACGAGCAGTACTTC. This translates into CASSLTGGEYEQYF.

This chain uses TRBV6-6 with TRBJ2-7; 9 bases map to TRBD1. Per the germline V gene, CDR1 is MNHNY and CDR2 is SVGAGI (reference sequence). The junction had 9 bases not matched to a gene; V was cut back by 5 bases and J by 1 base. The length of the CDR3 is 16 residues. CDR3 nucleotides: TGTGCCAGCAGTACCCTCACGACAGGGGGATCCTACGAGCAGTACTTC. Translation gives CASSTLTTGGSYEQYF.

CDR3 sequence: CASSQDRGRLNEKLFF. The CDR3 region has the DNA TGCGCCAGCAGCCAAGATCGGGGGAGGCTTAATGAAAAACTGTTTTTT. This sequence joins TRBV4-1 and TRBJ1-4; TRBD1 might be the D (5 bases). Germline assignment: CDR1 MGHRA and CDR2 YSYEKL. The V end was cut by 0 bases, the J end by 4 bases, with 12 bases between. There are 16 residues in the CDR3.

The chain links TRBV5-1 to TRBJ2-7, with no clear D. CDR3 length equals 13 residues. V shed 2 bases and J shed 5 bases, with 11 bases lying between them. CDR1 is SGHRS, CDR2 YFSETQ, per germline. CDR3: CASSFNAGDEQYF. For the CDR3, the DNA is TGCGCCAGCAGCTTTAACGCCGGCGACGAGCAGTACTTC.

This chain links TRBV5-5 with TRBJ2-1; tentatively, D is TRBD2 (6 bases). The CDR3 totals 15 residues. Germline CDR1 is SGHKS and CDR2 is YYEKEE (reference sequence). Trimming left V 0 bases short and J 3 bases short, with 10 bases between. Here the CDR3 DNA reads TGTGCCAGCAGCTTGGCGGGGAGGCTCTACAATGAGCAGTTCTTC. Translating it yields CASSLAGRLYNEQFF.

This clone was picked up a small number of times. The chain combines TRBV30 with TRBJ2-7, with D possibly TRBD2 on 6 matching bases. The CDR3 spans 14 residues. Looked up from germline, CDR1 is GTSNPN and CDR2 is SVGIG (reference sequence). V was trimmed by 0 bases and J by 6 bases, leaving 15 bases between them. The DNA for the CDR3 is TGTGCCTGGAGTGTGGACTATGAACAGAGCGAGCAGTACTTC. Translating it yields CAWSVDYEQSEQYF.

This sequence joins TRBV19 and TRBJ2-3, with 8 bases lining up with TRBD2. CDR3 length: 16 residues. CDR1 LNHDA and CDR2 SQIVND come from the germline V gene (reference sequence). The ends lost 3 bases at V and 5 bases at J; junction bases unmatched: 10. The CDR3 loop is CASSIAGRALGDTQYF. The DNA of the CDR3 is TGTGCCAGTAGTATCGCCGGGAGGGCCTTGGGAGATACGCAGTATTTT.

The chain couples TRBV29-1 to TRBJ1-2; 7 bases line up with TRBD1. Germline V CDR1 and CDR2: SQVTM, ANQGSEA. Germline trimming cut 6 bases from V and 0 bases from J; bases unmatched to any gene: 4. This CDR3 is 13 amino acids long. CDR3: CSVGDSANYGYTF. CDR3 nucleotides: TGCAGCGTGGGGGACAGCGCTAACTATGGCTACACCTTC. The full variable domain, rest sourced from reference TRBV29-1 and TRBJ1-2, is SAVISQKPSRDICQRGTSLTIQCQVDSQVTMMFWYRQQPGQSLTLIATANQGSEATYESGFVIDKFPISRPNLTFSTLTVSNMSPEDSSIYLCSVGDSANYGYTFGSGTRLTVV.

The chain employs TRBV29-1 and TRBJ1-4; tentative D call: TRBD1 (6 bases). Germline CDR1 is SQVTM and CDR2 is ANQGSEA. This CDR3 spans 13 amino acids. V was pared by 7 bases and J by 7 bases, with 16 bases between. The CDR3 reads CSGGAPGGEKLFF. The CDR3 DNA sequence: TGCAGCGGGGGGGCTCCGGGCGGTGAAAAACTGTTTTTT.

CDR3 bases: TGTGCCAGCAGCGTTGGGACTAGCGGTTCCTACGAGCAGTACTTC. Translation gives CASSVGTSGSYEQYF. The gene calls are TRBV9 and TRBJ2-7; 11 bases agree with TRBD2. CDR3 length: 15 amino acids. The V gene end was trimmed by 2 bases and the J gene end by 1 base; junction bases not matched to a gene: 2. Per the germline V gene, CDR1 is SGDLS and CDR2 is YYNGEE.

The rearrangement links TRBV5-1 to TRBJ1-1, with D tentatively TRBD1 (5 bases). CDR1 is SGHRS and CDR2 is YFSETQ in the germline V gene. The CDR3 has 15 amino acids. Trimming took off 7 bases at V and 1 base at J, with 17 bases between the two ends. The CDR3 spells CASGNKGFRNTEAFF. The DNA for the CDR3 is TGCGCCAGCGGGAATAAGGGGTTTCGGAACACTGAAGCTTTCTTT.

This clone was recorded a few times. The CDR3: CASSSGVNTGELFF. The DNA of the CDR3 is TGTGCCAGCAGCTCAGGGGTGAACACCGGGGAGCTGTTTTTT. The chain combines TRBV9 with TRBJ2-2; a possible D gene is TRBD1 (6 bases). The CDR3 sequence is 14 residues long. Trimming shortened V by 4 bases and J by 1 base, and 8 bases separated the two germline ends. Germline loops: CDR1 SGDLS, CDR2 YYNGEE.

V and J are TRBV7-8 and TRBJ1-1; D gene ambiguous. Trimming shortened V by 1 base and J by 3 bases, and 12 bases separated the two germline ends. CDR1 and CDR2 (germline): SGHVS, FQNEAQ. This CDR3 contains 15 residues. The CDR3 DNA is TGTGCCAGCAGCTTAGTGGTCGGGTGGGACACTGAAGCTTTCTTT. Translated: CASSLVVGWDTEAFF.

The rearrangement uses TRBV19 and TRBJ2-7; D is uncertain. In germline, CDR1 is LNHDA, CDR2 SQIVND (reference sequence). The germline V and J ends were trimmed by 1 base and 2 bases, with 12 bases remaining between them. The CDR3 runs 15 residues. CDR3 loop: CASSIGALNPYEQYF. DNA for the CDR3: TGTGCCAGTAGTATAGGGGCATTGAACCCCTACGAGCAGTACTTC.

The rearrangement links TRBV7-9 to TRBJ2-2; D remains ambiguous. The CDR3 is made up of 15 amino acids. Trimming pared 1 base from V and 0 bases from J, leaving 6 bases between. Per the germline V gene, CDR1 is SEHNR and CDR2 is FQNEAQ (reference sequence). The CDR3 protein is CASSLESPNTGELFF. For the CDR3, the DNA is TGTGCCAGCAGCTTAGAGTCACCGAACACCGGGGAGCTGTTTTTT.

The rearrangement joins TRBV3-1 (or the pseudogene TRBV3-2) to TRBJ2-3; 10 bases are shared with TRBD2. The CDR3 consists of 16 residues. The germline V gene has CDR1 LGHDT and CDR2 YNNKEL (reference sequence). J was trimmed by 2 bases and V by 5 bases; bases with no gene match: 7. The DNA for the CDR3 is TGTGCCAGCAGCAAGCCTAGCGGGAGCGTCACAGATACGCAGTATTTT. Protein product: CASSKPSGSVTDTQYF.

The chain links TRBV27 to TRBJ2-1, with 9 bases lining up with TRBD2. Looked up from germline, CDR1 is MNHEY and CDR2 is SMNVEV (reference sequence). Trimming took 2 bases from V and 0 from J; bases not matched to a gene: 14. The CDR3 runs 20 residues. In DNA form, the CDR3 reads TGTGCCAGCAGTTTAATCTTTGGAGCGGGAGGTCCCAGCTCCTACAATGAGCAGTTCTTC. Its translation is CASSLIFGAGGPSSYNEQFF.

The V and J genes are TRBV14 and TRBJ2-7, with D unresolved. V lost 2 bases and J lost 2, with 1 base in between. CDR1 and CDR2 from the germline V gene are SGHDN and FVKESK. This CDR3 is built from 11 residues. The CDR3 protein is CASSQTYEQYF. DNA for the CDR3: TGTGCCAGCAGCCAAACCTACGAGCAGTACTTC.

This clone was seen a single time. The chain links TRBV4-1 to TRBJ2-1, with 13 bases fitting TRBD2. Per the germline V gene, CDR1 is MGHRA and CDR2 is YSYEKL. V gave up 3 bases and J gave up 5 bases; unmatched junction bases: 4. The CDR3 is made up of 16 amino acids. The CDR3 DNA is TGCGCCAGCAGCCAGCGGACTAGCGGGAGTAACAATGAGCAGTTCTTC. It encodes CASSQRTSGSNNEQFF.

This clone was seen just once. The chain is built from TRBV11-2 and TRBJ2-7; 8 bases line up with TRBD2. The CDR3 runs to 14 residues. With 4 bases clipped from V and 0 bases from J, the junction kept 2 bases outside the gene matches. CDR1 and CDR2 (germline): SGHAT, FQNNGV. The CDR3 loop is CASSYSGTSYEQYF. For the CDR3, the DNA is TGTGCCAGCAGCTATAGCGGGACCTCCTACGAGCAGTACTTC.

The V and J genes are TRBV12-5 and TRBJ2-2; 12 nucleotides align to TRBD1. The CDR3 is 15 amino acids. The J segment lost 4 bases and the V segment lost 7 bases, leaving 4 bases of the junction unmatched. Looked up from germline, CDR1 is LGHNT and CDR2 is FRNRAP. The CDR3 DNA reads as TGTGCTAGTGCCAGGGACAGGGGGCGCACCGGGGAGCTGTTTTTT. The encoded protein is CASARDRGRTGELFF.

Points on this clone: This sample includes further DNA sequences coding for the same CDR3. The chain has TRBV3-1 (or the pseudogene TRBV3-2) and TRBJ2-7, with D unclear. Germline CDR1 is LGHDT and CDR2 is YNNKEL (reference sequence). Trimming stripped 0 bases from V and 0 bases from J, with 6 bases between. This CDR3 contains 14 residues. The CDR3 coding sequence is TGTGCCAGCAGCCAAGAAGTAGGCTCCTACGAGCAGTACTTC. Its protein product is CASSQEVGSYEQYF.